The 4 T cell receptor beta chains below all came from one sample that was sequenced in a study of breast tumors, draining lymph nodes, adjacent tissues (dated by TCRdb to 2016 to 2018). Lymph node samples came from the axillary draining lymph nodes of breast cancer patients. The library was generated by multiplex PCR. Sequencing was carried out with an Illumina HiSeq 2000. TCRdb reprocessed the public reads (quality trimming at Q25 with fastp, clone calling with MiXCR) and kept in-frame beta chains. Each CDR3 protein appears once, grouped with its most common genes and DNA. Across this sample there are 100,000 or so distinct CDR3 sequences, with around 20% seen only once. The ten largest clones represent under 1.5% of the sample. Sequencing was performed on axillary lymph node tissue. These receptors all stem from a female donor with breast cancer. Some clones in this sample may be carry-over from other donors' samples.

This clonotype was picked up many times. The gene calls are TRBV7-8 and TRBJ2-5, with 12 bases aligning to TRBD2. The CDR3 has 18 amino acids. The germline V gene encodes CDR1 SGHVS and CDR2 FQNEAQ. With 1 base clipped from V and 1 base from J, the junction kept 7 bases outside the gene matches. This CDR3 is CASSLVALAGGFQETQYF. The CDR3 DNA reads as TGTGCCAGCAGCTTAGTTGCGCTAGCGGGGGGGTTCCAAGAGACCCAGTACTTC.

The chain joins TRBV29-1 to TRBJ1-2; D uncertain. The germline V and J ends were trimmed by 6 bases and 2 bases, with 16 bases remaining between them. Germline assignment: CDR1 SQVTM and CDR2 ANQGSEA. This CDR3 has 14 amino acids. CDR3 in DNA: TGCAGCGTCAACGGTGGCAGCCTAAACTATGGCTACACCTTC. This sequence encodes CSVNGGSLNYGYTF.

Regarding this clonotype: A much larger clone differs by one base, so this may be a read error. The chain combines TRBV5-1 with TRBJ1-2; maybe TRBD1 (5 bases). The CDR3 runs 12 residues. CDR1 and CDR2 from the germline V gene are SGHRS and YFSETQ. CDR3 protein: CASNGDGYGHTF. The DNA of the CDR3 is TGCGCCAGCAACGGGGACGGATATGGCCACACCTTC.

This clonotype was seen at least ten times. The J gene is TRBJ2-1, the V gene TRBV20-1, with D possibly matching TRBD1 (5 bases). Germline V lookup: CDR1 DFQATT, CDR2 SNEGSKA (reference sequence). The length of the CDR3 is 16 residues. V was cut by 3 bases and J by 1 base, with 16 bases left in between. The CDR3 DNA sequence: TGCAGTGCTAGCCGAGTGACAGATTTTTCCTACAATGAGCAGTTCTTC. This encodes CSASRVTDFSYNEQFF.